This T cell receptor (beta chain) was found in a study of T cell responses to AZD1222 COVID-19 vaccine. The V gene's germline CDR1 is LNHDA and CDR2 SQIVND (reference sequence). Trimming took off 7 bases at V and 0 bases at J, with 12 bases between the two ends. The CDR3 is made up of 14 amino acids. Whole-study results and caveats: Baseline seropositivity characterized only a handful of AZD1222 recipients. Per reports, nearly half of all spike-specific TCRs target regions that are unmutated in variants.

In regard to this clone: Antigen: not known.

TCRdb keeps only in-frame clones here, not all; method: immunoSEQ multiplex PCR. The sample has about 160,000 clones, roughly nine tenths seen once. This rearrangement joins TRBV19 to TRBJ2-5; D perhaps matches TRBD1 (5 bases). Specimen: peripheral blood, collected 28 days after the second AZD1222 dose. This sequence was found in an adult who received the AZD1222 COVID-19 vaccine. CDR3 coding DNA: TGTGCCAGTAAATCTCCAGGGTACCAAGAGACCCAGTACTTC. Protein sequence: CASKSPGYQETQYF.